This TCR beta chain is from a study of blood T cell repertoires in COVID-19. In the original analysis: Estimated nucleated cell counts came from reference gene primer amplification. Sequenced by immunoSEQ multiplex PCR; TCRdb stores in-frame clones only, minus some. That table furnishes V, J and clone size, whereas the DNA furnished D and trimming. The sample consists of approximately 97,000 clones, approximately 88% of them appearing once. From germline, CDR1 is SEHNR and CDR2 FQNEAQ (reference sequence). The CDR3 is 16 amino acids. Germline trimming cut 3 bases from V and 5 bases from J; bases unmatched to any gene: 5.

The sequenced material came from peripheral blood. J is TRBJ2-2 and V is TRBV7-9; the match to TRBD1 covers 11 bases. The clonotype comes from a human donor in a cohort sampled during active COVID-19. CDR3 sequence: CASSLTGTGGTGELFF. CDR3 nucleotides: TGTGCCAGCAGCTTGACCGGGACAGGGGGGACCGGGGAGCTGTTTTTT. Full variable domain (missing parts from reference TRBV7-9 and TRBJ2-2): DTGVSQNPRHKITKRGQNVTFRCDPISEHNRLYWYRQTLGQGPEFLTYFQNEAQLEKSRLLSDRFSAERPKGSFSTLEIQRTEQGDSAMYLCASSLTGTGGTGELFFGEGSRLTVL.